This T cell receptor beta chain was sequenced for a study of blood T cells in healthy people across ages. Study results and limitations: Lack of knowledge of donor CMV status possibly confounded expanded clonotype changes. TCR beta diversity, measured per million T cells, fell in a roughly linear way with age.

PCR was performed a second time for roughly 7 to 12 cycles using a sample-barcoded 5' primer and a J-beta primer mix. TCRdb reprocessed the 5' RACE reads via MiXCR and lists one record per CDR3 protein. Of about 680,000 distinct CDR3 sequences in the sample, around 49% were seen once. Peripheral blood samples of roughly 9.8 milliliters were drawn from each donor. On this clonotype: Its antigen is undetermined.

The CDR3 runs 19 residues. The V gene's germline CDR1 is DFQATT and CDR2 SNEGSKA (reference sequence). The V end lost 0 bases, the J end lost 0 bases, and 18 bases lay between the germline ends. The V gene is TRBV20-1, the J gene TRBJ1-6; no clear D. The TCR comes from a woman in her sixties in good health. The source material was blood. The CDR3: CSARDRAILISSYNSPLHF. The CDR3 nucleotides read TGCAGTGCTAGAGATCGGGCCATCTTGATAAGCTCCTATAATTCACCCCTCCACTTT.